Given below is one TCR beta chain in context. What antigen it recognizes has not been identified. There are no base qualities to consult, and no much larger clone falls within one base. The data are from a study of blood T cell repertoires in COVID-19 (dated by TCRdb to 2018 to 2021). In the study overall: The collaborator samples originated in the United States, Italy and Spain and spanned the acute and convalescent phases of COVID-19. The material from the prospective study consisted of cDNA or gDNA derived from T cells, B-cell-depleted T cells, or PBMCs. The dataset comprised deeply sampled blood TCRbeta repertoires from subjects exposed to, actively infected with, or recovered from COVID-19. A freely available public database, intended as a resource for researchers studying the immune response to SARS-CoV-2, is where the repertoires were released. The samples were drawn from the first 160 participants of the ongoing ImmuneRACE study and from over a thousand subjects provided by 6 global collaborators. The sample metadata nearly always contained a de-identified subject ID, COVID-19 status, age in years and sex. Where HLA class I and class II types were available, the types were taken from metadata supplied by the sample provider, not from assay-based typing.

Broader findings and caveats from the paper: The amount of clinical and demographic metadata varied by source and participant and was provided uncurated.

Each collaborating institution followed its own protocols to collect whole blood in K2EDTA tubes. For TCRbeta analysis, collaborator samples were shipped as frozen whole blood, as isolated PBMCs, or as DNA extracted from either sample type. CDR1 SGDLS and CDR2 YYNGEE are derived from the germline V gene. The germline V end is reduced by 3 bases and the J end by 3 bases; junction bases left unmatched: 6. The CDR3 sequence holds 15 residues, the cysteine and phenylalanine included. Only CDR3 DNA is held: 45 bases, read in frame from base 1. TCRbeta CDR3 regions were amplified from genomic DNA using the immunoSEQ Assay, a bias-controlled multiplex PCR. Processing in the source paper ran as follows. The number of nucleated cells in each sample was estimated from the amplification of reference gene primers within the assay. Sequence reads were collapsed and filtered to measure the absolute abundance of every unique TCRbeta CDR3 rearrangement. For each sample, productive Simpson clonality was calculated as the square root of Simpson's diversity index over productive rearrangements. The clones in this table, taken by TCRdb from immuneACCESS, are in-frame only. Not every clone is retained; where verified, under half of the shortfall comes from an unresolved V gene, and the cause of the rest is unknown. That table gives V, J and clone size, and the DNA gave D and trimming. Recorded for this sample are around 99,000 clones; approximately 79% of them occurred a single time. In total, the top ten clones hold 15% to 20% of the sample.

Sample: peripheral blood. The chain is made from TRBV9 and TRBJ1-2, with 9 bases in between that match TRBD1. The origin of this receptor is a woman over 75 with active or convalescent COVID-19. CDR3 region: CASSGPGQGHYGYTF. The DNA reads TGTGCCAGCAGCGGACCGGGACAGGGACACTATGGCTACACCTTC.